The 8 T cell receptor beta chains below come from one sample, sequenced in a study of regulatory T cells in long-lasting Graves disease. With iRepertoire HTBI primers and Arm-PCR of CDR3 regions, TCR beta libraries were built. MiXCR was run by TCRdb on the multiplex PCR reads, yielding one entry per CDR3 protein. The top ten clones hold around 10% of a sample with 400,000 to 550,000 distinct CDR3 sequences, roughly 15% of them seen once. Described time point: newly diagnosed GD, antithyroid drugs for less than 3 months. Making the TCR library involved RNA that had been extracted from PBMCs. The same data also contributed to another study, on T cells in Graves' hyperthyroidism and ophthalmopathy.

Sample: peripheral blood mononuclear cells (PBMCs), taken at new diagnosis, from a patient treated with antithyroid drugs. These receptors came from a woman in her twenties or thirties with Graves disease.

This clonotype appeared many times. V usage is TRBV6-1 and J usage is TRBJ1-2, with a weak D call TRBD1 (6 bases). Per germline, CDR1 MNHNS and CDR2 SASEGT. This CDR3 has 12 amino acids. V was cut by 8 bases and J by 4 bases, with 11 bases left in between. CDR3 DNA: TGTGCCAGCGTGGGGGCCGGCTATGGCTACACCTTC. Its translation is CASVGAGYGYTF.

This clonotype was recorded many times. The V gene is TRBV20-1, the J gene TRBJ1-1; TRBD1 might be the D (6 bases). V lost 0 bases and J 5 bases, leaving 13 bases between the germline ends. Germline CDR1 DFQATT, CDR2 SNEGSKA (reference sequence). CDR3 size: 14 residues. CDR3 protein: CSARDYGGRTEAFF. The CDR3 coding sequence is TGCAGTGCTAGAGATTACGGGGGCAGGACTGAAGCTTTCTTT.

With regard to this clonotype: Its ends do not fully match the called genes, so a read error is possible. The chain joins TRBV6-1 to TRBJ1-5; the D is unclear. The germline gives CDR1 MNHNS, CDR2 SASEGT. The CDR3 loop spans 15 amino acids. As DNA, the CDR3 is TGTGTCAGCAGTCTTGACCCTGGCGACAATCAGCCCCAGCATTTT. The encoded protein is CVSSLDPGDNQPQHF.

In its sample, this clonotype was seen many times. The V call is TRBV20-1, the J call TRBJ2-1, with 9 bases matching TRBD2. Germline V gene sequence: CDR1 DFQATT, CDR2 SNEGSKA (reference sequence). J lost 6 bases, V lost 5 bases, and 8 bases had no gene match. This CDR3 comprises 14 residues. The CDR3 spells CSALAGYPANEQFF. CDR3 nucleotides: TGCAGTGCTCTAGCGGGATACCCTGCCAATGAGCAGTTCTTC.

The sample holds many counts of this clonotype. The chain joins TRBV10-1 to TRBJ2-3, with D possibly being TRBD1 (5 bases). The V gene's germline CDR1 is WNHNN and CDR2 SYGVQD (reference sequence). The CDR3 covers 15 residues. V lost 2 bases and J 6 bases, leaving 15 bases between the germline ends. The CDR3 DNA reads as TGCGCCAGCAGTGAGGGGATCATAGGGGCGGATACGCAGTATTTT. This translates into CASSEGIIGADTQYF.

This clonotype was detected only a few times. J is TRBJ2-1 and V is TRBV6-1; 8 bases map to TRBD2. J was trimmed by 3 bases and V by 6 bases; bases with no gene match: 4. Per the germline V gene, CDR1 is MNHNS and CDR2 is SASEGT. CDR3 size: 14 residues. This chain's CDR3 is CASRQGLVYNEQFF. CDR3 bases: TGTGCCAGCAGACAGGGACTAGTCTACAATGAGCAGTTCTTC.

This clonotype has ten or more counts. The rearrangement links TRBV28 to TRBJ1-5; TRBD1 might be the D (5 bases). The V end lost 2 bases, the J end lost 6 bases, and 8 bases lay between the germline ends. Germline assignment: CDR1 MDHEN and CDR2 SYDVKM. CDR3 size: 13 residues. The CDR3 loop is CASSLRGTQPQHF. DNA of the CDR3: TGTGCCAGCAGTTTACGGGGGACTCAGCCCCAGCATTTT.

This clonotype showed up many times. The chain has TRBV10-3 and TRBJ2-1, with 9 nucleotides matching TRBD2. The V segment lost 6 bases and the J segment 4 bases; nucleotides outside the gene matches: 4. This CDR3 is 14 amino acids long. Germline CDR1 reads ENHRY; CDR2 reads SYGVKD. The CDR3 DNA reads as TGTGCCATCAGGACTAGCGGAACATACAATGAGCAGTTCTTC. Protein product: CAIRTSGTYNEQFF.